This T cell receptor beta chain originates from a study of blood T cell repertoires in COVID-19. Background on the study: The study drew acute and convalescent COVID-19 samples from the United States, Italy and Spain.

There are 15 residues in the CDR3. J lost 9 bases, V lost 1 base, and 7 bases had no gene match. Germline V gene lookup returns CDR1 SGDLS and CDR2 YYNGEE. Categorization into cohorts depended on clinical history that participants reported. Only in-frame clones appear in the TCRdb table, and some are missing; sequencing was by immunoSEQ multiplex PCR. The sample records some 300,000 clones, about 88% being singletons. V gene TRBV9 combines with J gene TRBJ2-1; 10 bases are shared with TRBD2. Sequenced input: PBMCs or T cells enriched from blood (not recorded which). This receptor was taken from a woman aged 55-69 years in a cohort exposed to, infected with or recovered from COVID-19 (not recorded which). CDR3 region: CASSVSSGRFSEQFF. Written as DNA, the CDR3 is TGTGCCAGCAGCGTAAGTAGCGGGAGGTTCAGTGAGCAGTTCTTC.